This TCR beta chain was observed in a study of post-analysis software for immune sequencing data. V was shortened by 6 bases and J by 5 bases, with 20 bases between the two germline ends. Germline CDR1 and CDR2: DFQATT and SNEGSKA (reference sequence). The CDR3 loop spans 14 amino acids. Unique molecular identifiers featured in each of the TCR beta cDNA libraries. T cells numbering roughly 1 to 10 million yielded approximately 500,000 cDNA molecules. TCRdb fed the PCR reads into MiXCR, producing one record per CDR3 protein. The sample has roughly 800,000 distinct CDR3 sequences, around 46% seen once; the top ten hold roughly 4.4%. Broader study findings: Comparison of patients with controls showed a handful of TRBV segments more frequent in patients, TRBV5-6, TRBV5-1 and TRBV20-1 among them.

Concerning this clonotype itself: Its antigen is unknown.

The rearrangement uses TRBV20-1 and TRBJ2-7, with D maybe TRBD1 (5 bases). The sequencing input was blood. The TCR sequence derives from a girl aged 5 to 17 with multiple sclerosis. The chain's CDR3 is CSAPGGANPHEQYF. In DNA, the CDR3 is TGCAGTGCCCCAGGTGGGGCAAACCCCCACGAGCAGTACTTC.